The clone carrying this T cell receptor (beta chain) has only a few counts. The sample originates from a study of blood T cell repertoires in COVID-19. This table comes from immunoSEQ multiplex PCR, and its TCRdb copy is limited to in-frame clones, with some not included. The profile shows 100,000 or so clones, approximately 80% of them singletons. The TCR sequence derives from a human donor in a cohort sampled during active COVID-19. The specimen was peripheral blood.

This CDR3 reads CASSQGQTGNTIYF. CDR3 in DNA: TGTGCCAGCAGCCAAGGACAGACTGGAAACACCATATATTTT. The chain has TRBV3-1 (or the pseudogene TRBV3-2) and TRBJ1-3; D might be TRBD1 (5 bases). The germline V gene encodes CDR1 LGHDT and CDR2 YNNKEL (reference sequence). The V end lost 1 base, the J end lost 2 bases, and 6 bases lay between the germline ends. This CDR3 has 14 amino acids.